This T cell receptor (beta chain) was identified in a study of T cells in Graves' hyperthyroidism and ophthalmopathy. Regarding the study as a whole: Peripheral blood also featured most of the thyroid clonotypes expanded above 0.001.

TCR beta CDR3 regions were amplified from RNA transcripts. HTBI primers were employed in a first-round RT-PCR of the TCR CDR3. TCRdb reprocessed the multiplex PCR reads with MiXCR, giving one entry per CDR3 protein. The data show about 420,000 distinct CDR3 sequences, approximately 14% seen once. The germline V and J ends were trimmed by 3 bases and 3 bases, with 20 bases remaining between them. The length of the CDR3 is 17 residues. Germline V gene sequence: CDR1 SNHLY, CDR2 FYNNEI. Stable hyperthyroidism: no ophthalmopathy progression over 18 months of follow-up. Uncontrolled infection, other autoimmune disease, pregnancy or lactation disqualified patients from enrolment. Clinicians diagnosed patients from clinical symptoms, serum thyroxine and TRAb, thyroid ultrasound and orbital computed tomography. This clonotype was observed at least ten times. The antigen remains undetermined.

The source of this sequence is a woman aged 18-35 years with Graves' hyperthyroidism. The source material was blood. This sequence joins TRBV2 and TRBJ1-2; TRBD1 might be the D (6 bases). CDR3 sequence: CASSEGPRGRRYYGYTF. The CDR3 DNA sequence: TGTGCCAGCAGTGAGGGGCCCAGGGGAAGGAGGTACTATGGCTACACCTTC. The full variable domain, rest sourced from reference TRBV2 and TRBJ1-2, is EPEVTQTPSHQVTQMGQEVILRCVPISNHLYFYWYRQILGQKVEFLVSFYNNEISEKSEIFDDQFSVERPDGSNFTLKIRSTKLEDSAMYFCASSEGPRGRRYYGYTFGSGTRLTVV.